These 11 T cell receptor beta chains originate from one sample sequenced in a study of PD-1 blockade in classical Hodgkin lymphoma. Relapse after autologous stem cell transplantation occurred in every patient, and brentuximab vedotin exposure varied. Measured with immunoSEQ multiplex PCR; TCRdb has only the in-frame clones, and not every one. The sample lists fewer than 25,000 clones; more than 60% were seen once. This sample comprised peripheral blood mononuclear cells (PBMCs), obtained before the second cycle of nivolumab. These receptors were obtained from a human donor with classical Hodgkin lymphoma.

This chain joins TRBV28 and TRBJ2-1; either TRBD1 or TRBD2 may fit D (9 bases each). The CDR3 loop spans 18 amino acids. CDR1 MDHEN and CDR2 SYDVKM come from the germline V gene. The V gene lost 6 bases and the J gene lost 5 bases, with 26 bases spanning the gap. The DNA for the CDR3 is TGTGCCAGCAGCAACCGACAGGGGGGTAAGCGGGAGGACAATGAGCAGTTCTTC. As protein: CASSNRQGGKREDNEQFF.

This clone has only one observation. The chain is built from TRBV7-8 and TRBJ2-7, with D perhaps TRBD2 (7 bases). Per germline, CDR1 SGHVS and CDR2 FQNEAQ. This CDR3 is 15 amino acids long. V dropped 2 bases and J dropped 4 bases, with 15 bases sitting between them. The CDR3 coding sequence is TGTGCCAGCAGCTTACTTGGGGGGGCGGTATACGAGCAGTACTTC. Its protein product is CASSLLGGAVYEQYF.

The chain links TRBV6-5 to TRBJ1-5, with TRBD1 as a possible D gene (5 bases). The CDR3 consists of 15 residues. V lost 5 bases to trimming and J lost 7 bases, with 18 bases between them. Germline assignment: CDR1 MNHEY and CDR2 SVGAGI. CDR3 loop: CASSTNQGGVQPQHF. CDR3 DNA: TGTGCCAGCAGTACCAATCAGGGAGGAGTACAGCCCCAGCATTTT.

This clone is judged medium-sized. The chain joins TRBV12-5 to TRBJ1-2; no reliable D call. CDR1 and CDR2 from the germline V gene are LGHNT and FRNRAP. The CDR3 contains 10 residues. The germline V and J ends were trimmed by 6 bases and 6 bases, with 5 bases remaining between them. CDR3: CASGPDGYTF. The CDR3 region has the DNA TGTGCTAGTGGCCCCGATGGCTACACCTTC. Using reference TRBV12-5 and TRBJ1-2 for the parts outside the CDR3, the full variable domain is DARVTQTPRHKVTEMGQEVTMRCQPILGHNTVFWYRQTMMQGLELLAYFRNRAPLDDSGMPKDRFSAEMPDATLATLKIQPSEPRDSAVYFCASGPDGYTFGSGTRLTVV.

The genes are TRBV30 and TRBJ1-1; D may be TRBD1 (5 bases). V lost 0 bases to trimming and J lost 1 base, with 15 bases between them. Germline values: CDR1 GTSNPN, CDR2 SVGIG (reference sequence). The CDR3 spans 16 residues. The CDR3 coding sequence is TGTGCCTGGAGTGTCTCCCCCTTGGGGGGGAACACTGAAGCTTTCTTT. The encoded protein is CAWSVSPLGGNTEAFF.

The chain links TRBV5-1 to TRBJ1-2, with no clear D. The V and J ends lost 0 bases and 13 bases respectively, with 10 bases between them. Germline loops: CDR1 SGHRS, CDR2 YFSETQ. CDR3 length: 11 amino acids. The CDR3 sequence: CASSLGGQCTF. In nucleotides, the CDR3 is TGCGCCAGCAGCTTGGGAGGGCAATGCACCTTC.

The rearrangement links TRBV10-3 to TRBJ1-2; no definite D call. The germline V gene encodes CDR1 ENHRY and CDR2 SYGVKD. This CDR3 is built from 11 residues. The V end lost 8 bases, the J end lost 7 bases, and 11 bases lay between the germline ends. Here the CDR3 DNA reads TGTGCCATCGAAAGTGATTCTGGCTACACCTTC. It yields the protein CAIESDSGYTF.

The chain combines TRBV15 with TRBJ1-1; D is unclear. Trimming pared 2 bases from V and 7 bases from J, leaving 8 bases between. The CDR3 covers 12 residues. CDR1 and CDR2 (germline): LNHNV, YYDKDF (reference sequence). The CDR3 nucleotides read TGTGCCACCAGCAGAACCGGCGATGAAGCTTTCTTT. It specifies CATSRTGDEAFF.

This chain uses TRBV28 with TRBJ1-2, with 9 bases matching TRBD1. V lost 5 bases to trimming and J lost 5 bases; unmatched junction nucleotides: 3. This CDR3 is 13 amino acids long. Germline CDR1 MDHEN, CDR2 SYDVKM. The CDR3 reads CASSQDRGYGYTF. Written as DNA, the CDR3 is TGTGCCAGCAGTCAAGACAGGGGGTATGGCTACACCTTC.

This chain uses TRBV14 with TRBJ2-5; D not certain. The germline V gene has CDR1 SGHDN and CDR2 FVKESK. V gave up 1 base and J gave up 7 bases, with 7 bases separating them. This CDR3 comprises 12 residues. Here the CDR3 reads CASSQGTTTQYF. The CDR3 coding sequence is TGTGCCAGCAGCCAAGGAACCACGACCCAGTACTTC.

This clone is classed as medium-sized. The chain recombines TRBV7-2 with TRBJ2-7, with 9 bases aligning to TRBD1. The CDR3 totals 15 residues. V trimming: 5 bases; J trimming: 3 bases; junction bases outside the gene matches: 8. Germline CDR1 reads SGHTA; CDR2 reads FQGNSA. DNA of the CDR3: TGTGCCAGCAGCCCAACCCGACAGGGGGACTACGAGCAGTACTTC. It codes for CASSPTRQGDYEQYF. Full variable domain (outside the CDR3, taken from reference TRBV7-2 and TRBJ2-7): GAGVSQSPSNKVTEKGKDVELRCDPISGHTALYWYRQSLGQGLEFLIYFQGNSAPDKSGLPSDRFSAERTGGSVSTLTIQRTQQEDSAVYLCASSPTRQGDYEQYFGPGTRLTVT.